The table lists the clone carrying this TCR beta chain with a few counts. Per the germline V gene, CDR1 is SGHDN and CDR2 is FVKESK. The CDR3 has 13 amino acids. V lost 6 bases and J lost 9, with 15 bases in between. The sample is drawn from a study of blood T cell repertoires in COVID-19. As for the study in general: The United States, Italy and Spain were the sources of the acute and convalescent COVID-19 samples. Sources were T cells, B-cell-depleted T cells, or PBMCs; the material itself was cDNA or gDNA.

Assay: immunoSEQ multiplex PCR; the TCRdb copy retains only in-frame clones and omits some. The data contain 210,000 or so clones, roughly 85% of them seen just once; the ten biggest clones take up about 4.8%. The clonotype comes from a woman aged 45-65 years who had been exposed to COVID-19. The rearrangement joins TRBV14 to TRBJ2-1, with D possibly TRBD2 on 6 matching bases. The sequencing input was PBMCs or T cells enriched from blood (not recorded which). This CDR3 reads CASSSRDWGEQFF. The CDR3 nucleotides are TGTGCCAGCAGTTCCCGGGACTGGGGTGAGCAGTTCTTC.